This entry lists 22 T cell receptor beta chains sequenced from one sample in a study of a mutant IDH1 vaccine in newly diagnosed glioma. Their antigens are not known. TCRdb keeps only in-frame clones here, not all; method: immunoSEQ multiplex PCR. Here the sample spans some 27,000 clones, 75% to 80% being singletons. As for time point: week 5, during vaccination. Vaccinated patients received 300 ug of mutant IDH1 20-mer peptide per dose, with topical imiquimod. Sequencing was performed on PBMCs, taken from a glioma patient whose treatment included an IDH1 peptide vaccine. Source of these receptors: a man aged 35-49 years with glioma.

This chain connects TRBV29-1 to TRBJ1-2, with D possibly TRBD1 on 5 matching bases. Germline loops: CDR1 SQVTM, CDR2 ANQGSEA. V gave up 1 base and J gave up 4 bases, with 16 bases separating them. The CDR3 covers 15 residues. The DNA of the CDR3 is TGCAGCGTTGAAGTGGGTGCCGGGGGACCCTATGGCTACACCTTC. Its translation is CSVEVGAGGPYGYTF.

The CDR3 bases are TGTGCCAGCGGTACGGGGGCCAGGGGAGAGACCCAGTACTTC. Translated: CASGTGARGETQYF. V usage is TRBV2 and J usage is TRBJ2-5; TRBD1 or TRBD2 may be the D gene (6 bases each). The V gene's germline CDR1 is SNHLY and CDR2 FYNNEI. The CDR3 spans 14 residues. The germline V and J ends were trimmed by 8 bases and 4 bases, with 17 bases remaining between them.

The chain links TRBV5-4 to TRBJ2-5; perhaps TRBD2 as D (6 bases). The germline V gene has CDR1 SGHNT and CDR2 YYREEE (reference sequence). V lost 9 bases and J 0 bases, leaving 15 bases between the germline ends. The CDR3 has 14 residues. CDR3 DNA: TGTGCCACCAAACCATGGGGGGACCAAGAGACCCAGTACTTC. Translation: CATKPWGDQETQYF. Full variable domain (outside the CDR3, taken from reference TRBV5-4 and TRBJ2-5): ETGVTQSPTHLIKTRGQQVTLRCSSQSGHNTVSWYQQALGQGPQFIFQYYREEENGRGNFPPRFSGLQFPNYSSELNVNALELDDSALYLCATKPWGDQETQYFGPGTRLLVL.

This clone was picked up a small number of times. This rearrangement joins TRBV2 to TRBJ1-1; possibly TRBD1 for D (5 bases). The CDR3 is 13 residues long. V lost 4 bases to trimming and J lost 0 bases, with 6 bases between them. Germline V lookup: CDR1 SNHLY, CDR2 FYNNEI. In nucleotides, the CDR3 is TGTGCCAGCAGTGTAGGGGTGAACACTGAAGCTTTCTTT. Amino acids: CASSVGVNTEAFF.

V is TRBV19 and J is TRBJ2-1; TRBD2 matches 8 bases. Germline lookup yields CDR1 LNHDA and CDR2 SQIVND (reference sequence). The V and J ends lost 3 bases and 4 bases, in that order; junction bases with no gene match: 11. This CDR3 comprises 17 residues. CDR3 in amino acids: CASSIGLAGSLYNEQFF. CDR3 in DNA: TGTGCCAGTAGTATCGGGCTAGCGGGTTCCCTTTACAATGAGCAGTTCTTC.

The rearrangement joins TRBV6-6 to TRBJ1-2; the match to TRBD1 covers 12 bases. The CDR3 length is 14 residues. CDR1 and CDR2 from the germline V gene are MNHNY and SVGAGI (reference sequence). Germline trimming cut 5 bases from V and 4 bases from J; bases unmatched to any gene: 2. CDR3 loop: CASSQGQGAYGYTF. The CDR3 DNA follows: TGTGCCAGCAGTCAGGGACAGGGGGCCTATGGCTACACCTTC.

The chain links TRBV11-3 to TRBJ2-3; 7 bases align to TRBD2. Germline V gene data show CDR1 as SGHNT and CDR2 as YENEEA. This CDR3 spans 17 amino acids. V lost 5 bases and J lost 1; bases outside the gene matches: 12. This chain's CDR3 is CASSHRGSVYGTDTQYF. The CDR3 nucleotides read TGTGCCAGCAGCCACCGCGGGAGTGTCTATGGCACAGATACGCAGTATTTT.

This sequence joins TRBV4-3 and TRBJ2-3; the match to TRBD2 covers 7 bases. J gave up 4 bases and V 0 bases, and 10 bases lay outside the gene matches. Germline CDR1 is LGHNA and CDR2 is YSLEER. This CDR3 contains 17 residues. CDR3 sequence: CASSQDWSSGKSDTQYF. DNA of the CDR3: TGCGCCAGCAGCCAAGACTGGTCCAGCGGGAAGTCAGATACGCAGTATTTT.

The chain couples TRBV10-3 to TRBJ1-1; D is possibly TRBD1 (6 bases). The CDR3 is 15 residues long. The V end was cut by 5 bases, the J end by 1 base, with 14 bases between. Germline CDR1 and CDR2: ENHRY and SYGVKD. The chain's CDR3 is CAISTAGVQNTEAFF. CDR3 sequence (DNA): TGTGCCATCAGTACAGCAGGGGTACAGAACACTGAAGCTTTCTTT.

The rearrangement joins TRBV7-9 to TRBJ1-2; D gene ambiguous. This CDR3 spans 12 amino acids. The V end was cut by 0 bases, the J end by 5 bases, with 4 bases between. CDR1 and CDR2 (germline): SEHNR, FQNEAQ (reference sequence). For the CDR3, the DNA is TGTGCCAGCAGCTTAGCGCCTTATGGCTACACCTTC. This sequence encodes CASSLAPYGYTF.

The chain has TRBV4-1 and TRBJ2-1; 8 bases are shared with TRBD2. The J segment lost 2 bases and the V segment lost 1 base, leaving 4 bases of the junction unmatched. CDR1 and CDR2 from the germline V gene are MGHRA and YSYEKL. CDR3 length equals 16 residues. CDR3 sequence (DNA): TGCGCCAGCAGCCAAGGCTCGGGAGGGCCCTACAATGAGCAGTTCTTC. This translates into CASSQGSGGPYNEQFF.

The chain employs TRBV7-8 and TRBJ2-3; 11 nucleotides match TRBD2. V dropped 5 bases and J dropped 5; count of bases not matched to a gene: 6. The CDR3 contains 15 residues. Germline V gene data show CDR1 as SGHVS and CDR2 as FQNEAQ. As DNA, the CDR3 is TGTGCCAGCAGCCTACCTGGACTAGCGGGAGATACGCAGTATTTT. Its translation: CASSLPGLAGDTQYF.

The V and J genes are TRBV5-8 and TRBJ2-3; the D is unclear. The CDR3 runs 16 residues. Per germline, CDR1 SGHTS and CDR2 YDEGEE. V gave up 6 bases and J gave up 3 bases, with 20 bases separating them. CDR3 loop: CASTPSGYYTTDTQYF. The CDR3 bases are TGTGCCAGCACCCCGTCCGGCTATTATACGACAGATACGCAGTATTTT.

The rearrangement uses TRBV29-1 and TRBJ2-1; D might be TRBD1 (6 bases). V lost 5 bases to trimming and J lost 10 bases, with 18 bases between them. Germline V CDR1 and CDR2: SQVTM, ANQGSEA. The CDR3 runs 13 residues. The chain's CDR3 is CSVQGTMGQEQFF. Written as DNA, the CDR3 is TGCAGCGTTCAAGGGACAATGGGACAAGAGCAGTTCTTC.

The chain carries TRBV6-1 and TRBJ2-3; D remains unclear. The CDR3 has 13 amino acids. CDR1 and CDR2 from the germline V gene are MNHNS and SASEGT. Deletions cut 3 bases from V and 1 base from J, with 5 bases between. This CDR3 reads CASSDERTDTQYF. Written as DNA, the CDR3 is TGTGCCAGCAGTGACGAGCGCACAGATACGCAGTATTTT.

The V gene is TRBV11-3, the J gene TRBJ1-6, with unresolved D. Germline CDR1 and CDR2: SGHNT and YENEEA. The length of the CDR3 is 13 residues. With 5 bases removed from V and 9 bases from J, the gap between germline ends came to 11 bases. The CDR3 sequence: CASSMGWVSPLHF. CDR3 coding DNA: TGTGCCAGCAGCATGGGGTGGGTTTCACCCCTCCACTTT. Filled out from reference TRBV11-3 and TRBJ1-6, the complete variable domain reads EAGVVQSPRYKIIEKKQPVAFWCNPISGHNTLYWYLQNLGQGPELLIRYENEEAVDDSQLPKDRFSAERLKGVDSTLKIQPAELGDSAVYLCASSMGWVSPLHFGNGTRLTVT.

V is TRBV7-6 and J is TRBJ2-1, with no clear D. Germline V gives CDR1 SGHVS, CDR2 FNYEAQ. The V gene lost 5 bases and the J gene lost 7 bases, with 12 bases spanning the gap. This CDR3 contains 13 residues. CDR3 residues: CASSQDGRNEQFF. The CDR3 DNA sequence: TGTGCCAGCAGCCAGGACGGGCGGAATGAGCAGTTCTTC.

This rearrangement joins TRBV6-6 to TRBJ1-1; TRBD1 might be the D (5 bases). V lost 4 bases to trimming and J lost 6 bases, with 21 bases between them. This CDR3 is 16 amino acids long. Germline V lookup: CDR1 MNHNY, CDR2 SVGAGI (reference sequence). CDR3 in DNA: TGTGCCAGCAGTTTCGAAACGACATACCCCAGGGCTGAAGCTTTCTTT. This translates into CASSFETTYPRAEAFF.

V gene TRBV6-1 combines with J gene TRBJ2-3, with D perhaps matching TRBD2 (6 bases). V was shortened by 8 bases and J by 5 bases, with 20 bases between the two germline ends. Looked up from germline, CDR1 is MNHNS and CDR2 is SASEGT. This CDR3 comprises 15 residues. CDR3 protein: CASASHGGSGDTQYF. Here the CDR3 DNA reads TGTGCCAGCGCTTCACACGGGGGATCAGGAGATACGCAGTATTTT.

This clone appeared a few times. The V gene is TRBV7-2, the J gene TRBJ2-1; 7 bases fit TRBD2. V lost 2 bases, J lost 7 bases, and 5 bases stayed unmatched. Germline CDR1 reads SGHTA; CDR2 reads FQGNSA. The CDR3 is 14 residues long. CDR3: CASSLLWEGNEQFF. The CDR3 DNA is TGTGCCAGCAGCTTATTGTGGGAGGGAAATGAGCAGTTCTTC.

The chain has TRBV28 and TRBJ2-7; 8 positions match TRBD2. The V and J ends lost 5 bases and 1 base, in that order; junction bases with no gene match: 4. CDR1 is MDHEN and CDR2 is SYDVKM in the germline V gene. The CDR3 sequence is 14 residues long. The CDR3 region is CASSKRESSYEQYV. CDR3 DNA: TGTGCCAGCAGTAAGCGGGAGAGTTCCTACGAGCAGTACGTC.

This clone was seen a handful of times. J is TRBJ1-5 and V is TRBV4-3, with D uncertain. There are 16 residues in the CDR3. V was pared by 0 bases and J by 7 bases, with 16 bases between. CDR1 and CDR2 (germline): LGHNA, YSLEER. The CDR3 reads CASSQDVRASGQPQHF. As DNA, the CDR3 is TGCGCCAGCAGCCAAGACGTAAGGGCCTCGGGCCAGCCCCAGCATTTT.